A single sample is the source of the 21 T cell receptor beta chains below, sequenced in a study of response to subunit inactivated influenza vaccine. Each CDR3 protein is one row after TCRdb ran MiXCR on the RT-PCR reads. Seen here are approximately 480,000 distinct CDR3 sequences, approximately 11% observed once, and the top ten hold about an eighth. The sample was PBMCs from blood, taken roughly 6 weeks after vaccination. These receptors all stem from a man aged 50-59 years who received an inactivated influenza vaccine.

This clonotype was recorded many times. The rearrangement uses TRBV6-1 and TRBJ1-1; 9 nucleotides align to TRBD1. V dropped 5 bases and J dropped 1; count of bases not matched to a gene: 5. This CDR3 has 15 residues. Per the germline V gene, CDR1 is MNHNS and CDR2 is SASEGT. The CDR3 spells CASSTTGGTNTEAFF. Here the CDR3 DNA reads TGTGCCAGCAGTACGACAGGGGGAACGAACACTGAAGCTTTCTTT.

This clonotype was counted between two and nine times. Written as DNA, the CDR3 is TGTGCCAGCAGCTTAGAAGGTAGCGGACCGTCGGAGACCCAGTACTTC. Its translation is CASSLEGSGPSETQYF. The chain couples TRBV7-9 to TRBJ2-5, with a weak D call TRBD2 (6 bases). The CDR3 contains 16 residues. Germline V gene lookup returns CDR1 SEHNR and CDR2 FQNEAQ (reference sequence). Deletions cut 1 base from V and 5 bases from J, with 17 bases between.

This clonotype was picked up many times. J is TRBJ1-3 and V is TRBV11-2; D remains ambiguous. Trimming left V 5 bases short and J 4 bases short, with 30 bases between. Germline V CDR1 and CDR2: SGHAT, FQNNGV. The CDR3 length is 20 residues. As DNA, the CDR3 is TGTGCCAGCAGCCCTTCGTCCCTCGCATCACTCGGACGGCGAGGAAACACCATATATTTT. Its translation: CASSPSSLASLGRRGNTIYF.

This sequence joins TRBV11-2 and TRBJ2-7; D unclear. The germline CDR1 and CDR2 sequences are SGHAT and FQNNGV. The CDR3 contains 13 residues. The V end was cut by 4 bases, the J end by 7 bases, with 14 bases between. The CDR3 DNA follows: TGTGCCAGCAGCTCCGCCCGCGTGGAAGAGCAGTACTTC. It codes for CASSSARVEEQYF.

This clonotype was picked up a small number of times. The rearrangement joins TRBV5-1 to TRBJ2-6; no definite D call. Germline V gene data show CDR1 as SGHRS and CDR2 as YFSETQ. Trimming took 4 bases from V and 0 from J, leaving 8 bases between them. There are 15 residues in the CDR3. The CDR3 spells CASSHISSGANVLTF. The CDR3 region has the DNA TGCGCCAGCAGCCACATAAGCTCTGGGGCCAACGTCCTGACTTTC. The full variable domain, its missing parts supplied by reference TRBV5-1 and TRBJ2-6, is KAGVTQTPRYLIKTRGQQVTLSCSPISGHRSVSWYQQTPGQGLQFLFEYFSETQRNKGNFPGRFSGRQFSNSRSEMNVSTLELGDSALYLCASSHISSGANVLTFGAGSRLTVL.

In regard to this clonotype: Compared with germline, one end of the junction differs, possibly owing to a read error. V and J are TRBV6-5 and TRBJ2-5; D remains unclear. The CDR3 spans 13 residues. The germline V gene has CDR1 MNHEY and CDR2 SVGAGI. The CDR3 spells CASSYGYQENQYF. In DNA, the CDR3 is TGTGCCAGCAGTTACGGCTACCAAGAGAACCAGTACTTC.

Ten or more counts support this clonotype. This chain connects TRBV4-2 to TRBJ2-7; tentatively, D is TRBD1 (7 bases). This CDR3 has 17 amino acids. Trimming left V 1 base short and J 4 bases short, with 20 bases between. The germline CDR1 and CDR2 sequences are LGHNA and YNFKEQ. CDR3 nucleotide sequence: TGTGCCAGCAGCCAAGGACAGGGCGCGGGAAATCGATACGAGCAGTACTTC. Translated: CASSQGQGAGNRYEQYF.

This clonotype was counted a few times. The gene calls are TRBV28 and TRBJ1-6; D unresolved. Per germline, CDR1 MDHEN and CDR2 SYDVKM. The CDR3 is 12 residues long. Trimming removed 5 bases from V and 8 bases from J, with 7 bases in between. The CDR3 reads CASSPDDSPLHF. The CDR3 DNA is TGTGCCAGCAGTCCCGATGATTCACCCCTCCACTTT.

This clonotype was picked up many times. The chain links TRBV11-1 to TRBJ1-1; 9 nucleotides agree with TRBD1. Germline V gives CDR1 SGHAT, CDR2 FQDESV (reference sequence). Germline trimming cut 4 bases from V and 7 bases from J; bases unmatched to any gene: 10. CDR3 length equals 15 residues. The CDR3 bases are TGTGCCAGCAGCTCCTCCCGGGACAGGGCGAATGAAGCTTTCTTT. This codes for CASSSSRDRANEAFF.

There are many counts of this clonotype. The gene calls are TRBV5-1 and TRBJ1-1, with a possible D match to TRBD1 (5 bases). The CDR3 has 16 amino acids. Per the germline V gene, CDR1 is SGHRS and CDR2 is YFSETQ. Trimming removed 0 bases from V and 4 bases from J, with 16 bases in between. This CDR3 reads CASSLGSGHAGTEAFF. CDR3 coding DNA: TGCGCCAGCAGCTTGGGGTCAGGACACGCGGGCACTGAAGCTTTCTTT.

The chain recombines TRBV11-2 with TRBJ2-5; D not resolved. Germline lookup yields CDR1 SGHAT and CDR2 FQNNGV. V lost 0 bases and J 1 base, leaving 18 bases between the germline ends. The CDR3 is made up of 18 amino acids. CDR3 region: CASSLDGLGSQFQETQYF. CDR3 DNA sequence: TGTGCCAGCAGCTTAGATGGGCTAGGCTCGCAGTTCCAAGAGACCCAGTACTTC.

This clonotype was observed a few times. The rearrangement uses TRBV18 and TRBJ2-7; D is perhaps TRBD1 (6 bases). CDR1 is KGHSH, CDR2 LQKENI, per germline. Trimming removed 2 bases at V and 0 bases at J, with 8 bases between. The CDR3 totals 14 residues. CDR3 bases: TGTGCCAGCTCACCAAACAGGGCCTCCTACGAGCAGTACTTC. Translating gives CASSPNRASYEQYF.

This clonotype was seen a few times. This rearrangement joins TRBV19 to TRBJ2-7; D uncertain. Germline assignment: CDR1 LNHDA and CDR2 SQIVND (reference sequence). The CDR3 runs 11 residues. The V end lost 5 bases, the J end lost 4 bases, and 6 bases lay between the germline ends. CDR3 region: CASSHKYEQYF. In nucleotides, the CDR3 is TGTGCCAGTAGTCACAAGTACGAGCAGTACTTC.

The chain uses TRBV4-3 and TRBJ2-7; 11 bases match TRBD2. The trim removed 1 base at V and 4 bases at J, leaving 9 bases unmatched. The CDR3 has 17 residues. CDR1 is LGHNA, CDR2 YSLEER, per germline. The CDR3 DNA reads TGCGCCAGCAGCCAAGCCCTCCTAGCGGGGGGCCCGTACGAGCAGTACTTC. As protein: CASSQALLAGGPYEQYF.

This clonotype appeared a few times. The V call is TRBV7-2, the J call TRBJ2-7; 8 bases are a match to TRBD1. V shed 6 bases and J 6 bases; nucleotides not matched to a gene: 4. Germline V gives CDR1 SGHTA, CDR2 FQGNSA. This CDR3 spans 12 amino acids. CDR3 residues: CASRPDRGEQYF. The CDR3 nucleotides are TGTGCCAGCAGACCCGACAGGGGCGAGCAGTACTTC.

V usage is TRBV4-3 and J usage is TRBJ2-2; 11 bases fit TRBD2. This CDR3 region has 18 residues. The J segment lost 3 bases and the V segment lost 1 base, leaving 7 bases of the junction unmatched. Germline CDR1 and CDR2: LGHNA and YSLEER. CDR3 nucleotides: TGCGCCAGCAGCCAAGGGGTAGCGGGAGGGCCTGACACCGGGGAGCTGTTTTTT. It is translated as CASSQGVAGGPDTGELFF.

This rearrangement joins TRBV7-9 to TRBJ2-7; TRBD1 agrees at 8 bases. The CDR3 is 14 amino acids. Germline trimming cut 4 bases from V and 6 bases from J; bases unmatched to any gene: 8. The germline V gene has CDR1 SEHNR and CDR2 FQNEAQ (reference sequence). The CDR3 sequence is CASSSTGTGLEQYF. In nucleotides, the CDR3 is TGTGCCAGCAGCTCGACCGGGACAGGCCTCGAGCAGTACTTC.

This clonotype occurred a few times. The chain combines TRBV29-1 with TRBJ2-1; 11 positions match TRBD2. The CDR3 length is 16 residues. The germline gives CDR1 SQVTM, CDR2 ANQGSEA. The ends lost 4 bases at V and 0 bases at J; junction bases unmatched: 5. The CDR3 DNA is TGCAGCGTTGTACCGGGACTAGCGGACTCCTACAATGAGCAGTTCTTC. Its translation: CSVVPGLADSYNEQFF.

This clonotype has more than one count but fewer than ten. The rearrangement uses TRBV20-1 and TRBJ2-2; D is undetermined. This CDR3 is built from 11 residues. Looked up from germline, CDR1 is DFQATT and CDR2 is SNEGSKA (reference sequence). V lost 2 bases and J 5 bases, leaving 3 bases between the germline ends. CDR3 region: CSARTTGELFF. The CDR3 DNA is TGCAGTGCTAGAACTACCGGGGAGCTGTTTTTT.

The table lists this clonotype with a few counts. The rearrangement links TRBV10-3 to TRBJ2-5; TRBD1 matches 7 bases. Germline V gives CDR1 ENHRY, CDR2 SYGVKD. The CDR3 consists of 13 residues. Trimming took 7 bases from V and 1 from J; bases not matched to a gene: 3. CDR3 in amino acids: CAITRGPQETQYF. CDR3 bases: TGTGCCATCACGAGGGGGCCCCAAGAGACCCAGTACTTC.

The rearrangement joins TRBV25-1 to TRBJ1-2; possible D gene TRBD1, 6 bases. Germline V gene sequence: CDR1 MGHDK, CDR2 SYGVNS. The CDR3 runs 16 residues. V gave up 0 bases and J gave up 4 bases, with 15 bases separating them. CDR3 in amino acids: CASSEYAGGASYGYTF. In DNA form, the CDR3 reads TGTGCCAGCAGTGAATATGCGGGGGGCGCGAGCTATGGCTACACCTTC.